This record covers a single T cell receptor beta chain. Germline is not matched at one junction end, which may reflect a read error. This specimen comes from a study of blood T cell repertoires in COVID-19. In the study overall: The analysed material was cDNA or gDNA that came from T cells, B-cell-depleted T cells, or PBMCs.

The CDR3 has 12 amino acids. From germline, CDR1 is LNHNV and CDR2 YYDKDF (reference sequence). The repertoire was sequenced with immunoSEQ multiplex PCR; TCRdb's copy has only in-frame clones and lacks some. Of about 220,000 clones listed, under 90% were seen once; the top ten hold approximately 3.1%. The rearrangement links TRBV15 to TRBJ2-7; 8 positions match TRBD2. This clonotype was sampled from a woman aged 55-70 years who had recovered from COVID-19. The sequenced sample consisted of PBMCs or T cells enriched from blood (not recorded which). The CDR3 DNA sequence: TGTGCCACCAGCGCAGGACTAGCCCAAAAGTCCTTC. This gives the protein CATSAGLAQKSF.